In this sample, the clone carrying this T cell receptor (beta chain) turned up a few times. TCRdb itself ran the RT-PCR reads through MiXCR, one entry per CDR3 protein. Among 200,000 to 250,000 distinct CDR3 sequences listed, around 14% were seen once. Germline CDR1 is DFQATT and CDR2 is SNEGSKA (reference sequence). This CDR3 contains 13 residues. Losses at the gene ends were 3 bases for V and 3 bases for J; bases not matched to a gene: 3. The data were taken from a study of patients and donors after allogeneic stem cell transplantation. The rearrangement uses TRBV20-1 and TRBJ2-7; 9 bases are shared with TRBD1. Sequenced sample: blood, either unsorted or a sorted T cell fraction (not recorded which). The clonotype was recovered from a human donor who was either an allogeneic HSCT recipient or a stem cell or donor lymphocyte infusion donor (not recorded which). It is not recorded whose cells these are; they may come from a transplant donor. The CDR3 spells CSARTGGVYEQYF. In DNA, the CDR3 is TGCAGTGCTAGGACAGGGGGAGTCTACGAGCAGTACTTC.